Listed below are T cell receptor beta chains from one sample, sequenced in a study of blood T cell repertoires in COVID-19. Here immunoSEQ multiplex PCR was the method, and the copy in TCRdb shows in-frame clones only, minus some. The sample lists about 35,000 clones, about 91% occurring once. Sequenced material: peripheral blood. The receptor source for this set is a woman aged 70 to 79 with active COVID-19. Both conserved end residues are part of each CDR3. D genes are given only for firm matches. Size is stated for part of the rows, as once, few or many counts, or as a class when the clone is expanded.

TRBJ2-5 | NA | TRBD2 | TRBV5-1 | CASSKGLAGGYQETQYF | TGCGCCAGCAGCAAGGGACTAGCGGGGGGCTACCAAGAGACCCAGTACTTC
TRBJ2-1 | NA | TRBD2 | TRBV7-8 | CASSLRGTSLNDQFF | TGTGCCAGCAGCTTACGCGGGACTAGCCTAAATGACCAGTTCTTC
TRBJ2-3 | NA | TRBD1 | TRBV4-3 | CASSQEGPGGLSTDTQYF | TGCGCCAGCAGCCAAGAAGGGCCAGGGGGCTTAAGCACAGATACGCAGTATTTT
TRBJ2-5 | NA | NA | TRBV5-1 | CASSLEATAGTQYF | TGCGCCAGCAGCTTGGAGGCCACAGCGGGGACCCAGTACTTC
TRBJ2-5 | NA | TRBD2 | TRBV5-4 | CASSLYLAGQETQYF | TGTGCCAGCAGCTTGTACCTAGCGGGGCAAGAGACCCAGTACTTC
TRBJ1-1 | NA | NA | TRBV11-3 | CASTLRGWNTEAFF | TGTGCCAGCACCCTCCGGGGTTGGAACACTGAAGCTTTCTTT
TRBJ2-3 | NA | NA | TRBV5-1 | CASNSGTSTDTQYF | TGCGCCAGCAATAGCGGTACTAGCACAGATACGCAGTATTTT
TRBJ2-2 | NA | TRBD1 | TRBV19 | CASSKQGSTGELFF | TGTGCCAGTAGTAAACAGGGGAGCACCGGGGAGCTGTTTTTT
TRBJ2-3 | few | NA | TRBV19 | CASRGGNTDTQYF | TGTGCCAGTAGAGGGGGTAACACAGATACGCAGTATTTT
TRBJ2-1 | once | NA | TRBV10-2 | CASSKEGVYNEQFF | TGCGCCAGCAGCAAAGAAGGAGTTTACAATGAGCAGTTCTTC
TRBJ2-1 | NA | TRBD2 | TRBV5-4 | CASRSGTSEYNEQFF | TGTGCCAGCAGATCTGGGACTAGCGAGTACAATGAGCAGTTCTTC
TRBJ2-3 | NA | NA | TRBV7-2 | CASSLQGPTTTDTQYF | TGTGCCAGCAGCCTCCAGGGTCCCACCACCACAGATACGCAGTATTTT
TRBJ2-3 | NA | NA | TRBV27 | CATQGADTQYF | TGTGCCACCCAAGGAGCAGATACGCAGTATTTT
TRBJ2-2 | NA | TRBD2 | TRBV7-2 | CASSLGLAGGYWNTGELFF | TGTGCCAGCAGCTTGGGACTAGCGGGGGGGTACTGGAACACCGGGGAGCTGTTTTTT
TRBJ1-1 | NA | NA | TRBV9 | CASSVQVSNTEAFF | TGTGCCAGCAGCGTCCAGGTATCGAACACTGAAGCTTTCTTT
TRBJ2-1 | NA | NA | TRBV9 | CASSARTEGRNEQFF | TGTGCCAGCAGCGCCCGGACGGAGGGCCGGAATGAGCAGTTCTTC
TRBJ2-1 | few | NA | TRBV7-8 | CASSSTFFVQNEQFF | TGTGCCAGCAGCTCCACTTTCTTCGTACAGAATGAGCAGTTCTTC
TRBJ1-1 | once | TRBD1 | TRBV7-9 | CASRALQTGTGEIEAFF | TGTGCCAGCAGAGCCCTACAAACGGGTACAGGGGAAATTGAAGCTTTCTTT
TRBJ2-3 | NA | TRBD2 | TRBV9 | CASSGAGGGTDTQYF | TGTGCCAGCAGCGGTGCGGGGGGGGGCACAGATACGCAGTATTTT
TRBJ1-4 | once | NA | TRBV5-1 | CASSLGGVTNEKLFF | TGCGCCAGCAGCTTGGGAGGTGTAACTAATGAAAAACTGTTTTTT
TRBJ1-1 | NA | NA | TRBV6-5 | CASSPRQEIDTEAFF | TGTGCCAGCAGTCCCCGACAGGAAATCGACACTGAAGCTTTCTTT
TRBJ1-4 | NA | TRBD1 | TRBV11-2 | CASSLPRQGRGKLFF | TGTGCCAGCAGCTTGCCCCGACAGGGGAGGGGAAAACTGTTTTTT
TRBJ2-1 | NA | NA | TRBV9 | CASSVEKSLKRNEQFF | TGTGCCAGCAGCGTAGAGAAGAGCTTGAAGCGGAATGAGCAGTTCTTC
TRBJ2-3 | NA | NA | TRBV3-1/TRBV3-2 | CASRLDTSTDTQYF | TGTGCCAGCAGGTTAGACACTAGCACAGATACGCAGTATTTT
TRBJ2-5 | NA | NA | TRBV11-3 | CASSLGRGQQETQYF | TGTGCCAGCAGCTTAGGAAGGGGACAACAAGAGACCCAGTACTTC
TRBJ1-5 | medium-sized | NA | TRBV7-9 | CASSLLYQPQHF | TGTGCCAGCAGCTTACTGTATCAGCCCCAGCATTTT
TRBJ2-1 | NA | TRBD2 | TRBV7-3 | CASSSGLASEQFF | TGTGCCAGCAGCTCGGGACTAGCAAGCGAGCAGTTCTTC
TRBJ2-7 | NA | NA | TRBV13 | CASSSVTGSEQYF | TGTGCCAGCAGCTCAGTCACAGGGAGCGAGCAGTACTTC
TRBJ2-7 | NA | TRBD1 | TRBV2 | CASSVGTGGLEQYF | TGTGCCAGCAGTGTTGGAACAGGGGGTCTCGAGCAGTACTTC
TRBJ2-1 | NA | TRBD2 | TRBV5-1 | CASSISGGSSYNEQFF | TGCGCCAGCAGCATTAGCGGGGGGAGCTCCTACAATGAGCAGTTCTTC
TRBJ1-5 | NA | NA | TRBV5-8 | CASSPRGTSNQPQHF | TGTGCCAGCAGCCCGAGGGGGACTAGCAATCAGCCCCAGCATTTT
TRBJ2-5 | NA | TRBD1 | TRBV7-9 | CASSERQGPPQYF | TGTGCCAGCAGCGAAAGACAGGGGCCACCCCAGTACTTC
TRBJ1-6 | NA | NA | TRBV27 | CASSWVQNSPLHF | TGTGCCAGCAGTTGGGTACAGAACTCACCCCTCCACTTT
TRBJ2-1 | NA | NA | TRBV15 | CATSSRYNEQFF | TGTGCCACCAGCAGTAGATACAATGAGCAGTTCTTC
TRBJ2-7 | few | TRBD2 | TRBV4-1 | CASSQQLAGAYEQYF | TGCGCCAGCAGCCAGCAACTAGCGGGGGCCTACGAGCAGTACTTC
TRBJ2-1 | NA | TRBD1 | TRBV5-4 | CASSEGQGSYNEQFF | TGTGCCAGCAGCGAGGGACAGGGATCCTACAATGAGCAGTTCTTC
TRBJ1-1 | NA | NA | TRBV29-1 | CSVSGTENTEAFF | TGCAGCGTATCCGGGACTGAGAACACTGAAGCTTTCTTT
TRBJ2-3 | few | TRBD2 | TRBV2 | CASRRASGDTQYF | TGTGCCAGCAGGAGGGCTAGCGGGGATACGCAGTATTTT
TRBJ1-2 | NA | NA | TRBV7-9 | CASSLVGDWGYTF | TGTGCCAGCAGCCTTGTAGGGGATTGGGGCTACACCTTC
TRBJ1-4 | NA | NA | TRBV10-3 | CAIRVGNEKLFF | TGTGCCATCCGGGTAGGAAATGAAAAACTGTTTTTT
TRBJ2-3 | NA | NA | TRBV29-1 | CSGSSGGGDTQYF | TGCAGCGGATCATCAGGAGGTGGAGATACGCAGTATTTT
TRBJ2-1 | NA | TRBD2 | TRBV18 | CASSPLILAGGQNEQFF | TGTGCCAGCTCACCGCTTATACTAGCGGGGGGGCAGAATGAGCAGTTCTTC